Listed here are 14 T cell receptor beta chains from one sample, sequenced in a study of T cells in Graves' hyperthyroidism and ophthalmopathy (dated by TCRdb to between 2019 and 2020). Libraries were built with multiplex PCR. Sequencing used an Illumina HiSeq 2000. TCR beta CDR3 regions were amplified from RNA transcripts. For the first round of RT-PCR on the TCR CDR3, the HTBI primer set was used together with the Qiagen OneStep RT-PCR kit. TCRdb's own reprocessing of the public reads used fastp at Q25 and MiXCR and kept productive beta chains. A single entry per CDR3 protein holds the most common genes and DNA from its merged rows. The table for this sample lists 400,000 to 600,000 distinct CDR3 sequences; more than 20% of them were counted only once. The leading ten clones occupy about a quarter of the sample. The sequencing input was blood. Receptors were obtained from a man aged 18 to 29 with Graves' hyperthyroidism.

This clonotype was found many times. The J gene is TRBJ2-3, the V gene TRBV2; TRBD2 matches 7 bases. The CDR3 runs to 15 residues. CDR1 is SNHLY, CDR2 FYNNEI, per germline. V shed 1 base and J 1 base; nucleotides not matched to a gene: 2. This CDR3 is CASSEGAGGTDTQYF. The CDR3 nucleotides read TGTGCCAGCAGTGAAGGCGCGGGGGGCACAGATACGCAGTATTTT.

At least ten counts were recorded for this clonotype. The V and J genes are TRBV28 and TRBJ2-7; D remains ambiguous. The CDR3 sequence is 14 residues long. The V and J ends lost 6 bases and 5 bases respectively, with 17 bases between them. CDR1 is MDHEN and CDR2 is SYDVKM in the germline V gene. The CDR3 nucleotides are TGTGCCAGCAGCCTTCAAGGGATGGCCCACGAGCAGTACTTC. This sequence encodes CASSLQGMAHEQYF.

This clonotype was picked up many times. The genes are TRBV28 and TRBJ1-5; weak D call: TRBD1 (5 bases). The germline V and J ends were trimmed by 6 bases and 7 bases, with 13 bases remaining between them. CDR3 size: 13 residues. CDR1 MDHEN and CDR2 SYDVKM come from the germline V gene. CDR3 bases: TGTGCCAGCAGGCCGAGGGGTTACCAGCCCCAGCATTTT. Translation: CASRPRGYQPQHF.

This clonotype has a single count. This chain joins TRBV12-3 or TRBV12-4 and TRBJ1-1; D is perhaps TRBD1 (5 bases). Trimming removed 7 bases at V and 4 bases at J, with 19 bases between. The CDR3 is 15 amino acids. The CDR3 is CASTASPTGVTEAFF. CDR3 DNA: TGTGCCAGCACCGCAAGCCCGACGGGGGTCACTGAAGCTTTCTTT.

The chain couples TRBV9 to TRBJ1-3, with D uncertain. Per germline, CDR1 SGDLS and CDR2 YYNGEE. There are 16 residues in the CDR3. Trimming took off 0 bases at V and 3 bases at J, with 13 bases between the two ends. The CDR3 loop reads CASSVDQGISGNTIYF. Written as DNA, the CDR3 is TGTGCCAGCAGCGTAGATCAAGGGATCAGTGGAAACACCATATATTTT. The variable domain in full, with the rest retrieved from reference TRBV9 and TRBJ1-3, is DSGVTQTPKHLITATGQRVTLRCSPRSGDLSVYWYQQSLDQGLQFLIQYYNGEERAKGNILERFSAQQFPDLHSELNLSSLELGDSALYFCASSVDQGISGNTIYFGEGSWLTVV.

This clonotype has a single count. The conserved phenylalanine or tryptophan is not found at the CDR3 terminus, so this likely reflects a read error. This sequence joins TRBV7-9 and TRBJ1-2; D call uncertain. The CDR3 is 11 residues long. The germline V gene encodes CDR1 SEHNR and CDR2 FQNEAQ (reference sequence). The ends were cut back, 1 base at V and 11 bases at J, with 8 bases in the middle. The CDR3: CASSLGPWYTV. The CDR3 bases are TGTGCCAGCAGCTTAGGTCCGTGGTACACCGTC.

On this clonotype: This likely comes from a read error, as the CDR3 has no conserved phenylalanine or tryptophan at its end. V gene TRBV12-3 or TRBV12-4 combines with J gene TRBJ2-2, with TRBD1 matching 9 bases. The J segment lost 1 base and the V segment lost 6 bases, leaving 6 bases of the junction unmatched. This CDR3 has 16 amino acids. The CDR3 nucleotides read TGTGCCAGCAGACCGTGGGGACAGGGGAACACCGGGGAGCTGTTTGTG. It specifies CASRPWGQGNTGELFV.

This clonotype was observed a handful of times. V gene TRBV19 combines with J gene TRBJ1-1; D remains ambiguous. Trimming pared 10 bases from V and 5 bases from J, leaving 17 bases between. Per the germline V gene, CDR1 is LNHDA and CDR2 is SQIVND (reference sequence). There are 13 residues in the CDR3. CDR3 bases: TGTGCCACTAGGCCCGGAATGGGTACTGAAGCTTTCTTT. This codes for CATRPGMGTEAFF.

Ten or more counts support this clonotype. The chain recombines TRBV20-1 with TRBJ2-3; 7 bases match TRBD2. The CDR3 is made up of 14 amino acids. Trimming cost V 6 bases and J 1 base; bases outside gene matches: 7. Germline V CDR1 and CDR2: DFQATT, SNEGSKA (reference sequence). In DNA form, the CDR3 reads TGCAGTGCCCAGGGAGGGGTGGGCACAGATACGCAGTATTTT. It codes for CSAQGGVGTDTQYF.

The gene calls are TRBV6-2 or TRBV6-3 and TRBJ2-7, with 8 bases aligning to TRBD2. Unmatched junction bases numbered 4, after V lost 6 bases and J lost 6 bases. This CDR3 comprises 12 residues. CDR1 and CDR2 from the germline V gene are MNHEY and SVGEGT. The CDR3 reads CASRKREFEQYF. The CDR3 nucleotides are TGTGCCAGCAGAAAGCGGGAGTTCGAGCAGTACTTC.

The table lists this clonotype with many counts. The V call is TRBV5-1, the J call TRBJ2-7; a weak D match, TRBD2 (6 bases). The V gene's germline CDR1 is SGHRS and CDR2 YFSETQ. The length of the CDR3 is 15 residues. The V and J ends lost 1 base and 3 bases respectively, with 14 bases between them. The CDR3 DNA sequence: TGCGCCAGCAGCTTGCTCGGAGGGCCCCTCTACGAGCAGTACTTC. Its protein is CASSLLGGPLYEQYF.

This clonotype has just a few counts. V gene TRBV24-1 combines with J gene TRBJ2-3; D may be TRBD1 or TRBD2 (5 bases each). Germline V gene data show CDR1 as KGHDR and CDR2 as SFDVKD. CDR3 size: 15 residues. Trimming pared 4 bases from V and 2 bases from J, leaving 12 bases between. The CDR3: CATSDRDQITDTQYF. DNA of the CDR3: TGTGCCACCAGTGACCGGGACCAGATCACAGATACGCAGTATTTT.

CDR3 in DNA: TGTGCCAGCAGCTTAAAGAGTCTAGCGGGGGGGCCCCTAGCCAAAAACATTCAGTACTTC. Protein sequence: CASSLKSLAGGPLAKNIQYF. The rearrangement links TRBV7-8 to TRBJ2-4, with TRBD2 identical over 12 bases. Germline CDR1 is SGHVS and CDR2 is FQNEAQ. J lost 0 bases, V lost 2 bases, and 11 bases had no gene match. CDR3 length equals 20 residues. Drawing the rest from reference TRBV7-8 and TRBJ2-4, the complete variable domain is GAGVSQSPRYKVAKRGQDVALRCDPISGHVSLFWYQQALGQGPEFLTYFQNEAQLDKSGLPSDRFFAERPEGSVSTLKIQRTQQEDSAVYLCASSLKSLAGGPLAKNIQYFGAGTRLSVL.

This clonotype was seen a few times. CDR3 coding DNA: TGTGCCAGCAGCTTGGGGGGCGGCTTAGCTAACTATGGCTACACCTTC. This encodes CASSLGGGLANYGYTF. This chain uses TRBV11-1 with TRBJ1-2, with D tentatively TRBD1 (6 bases). The CDR3 has 16 residues. Germline CDR1 SGHAT, CDR2 FQDESV (reference sequence). Trimming removed 3 bases from V and 0 bases from J, with 14 bases in between. Based on the CDR3 plus reference TRBV11-1 and TRBJ1-2, the full variable domain is EAEVAQSPRYKITEKSQAVAFWCDPISGHATLYWYRQILGQGPELLVQFQDESVVDDSQLPKDRFSAERLKGVDSTLKIQPAELGDSAMYLCASSLGGGLANYGYTFGSGTRLTVV.